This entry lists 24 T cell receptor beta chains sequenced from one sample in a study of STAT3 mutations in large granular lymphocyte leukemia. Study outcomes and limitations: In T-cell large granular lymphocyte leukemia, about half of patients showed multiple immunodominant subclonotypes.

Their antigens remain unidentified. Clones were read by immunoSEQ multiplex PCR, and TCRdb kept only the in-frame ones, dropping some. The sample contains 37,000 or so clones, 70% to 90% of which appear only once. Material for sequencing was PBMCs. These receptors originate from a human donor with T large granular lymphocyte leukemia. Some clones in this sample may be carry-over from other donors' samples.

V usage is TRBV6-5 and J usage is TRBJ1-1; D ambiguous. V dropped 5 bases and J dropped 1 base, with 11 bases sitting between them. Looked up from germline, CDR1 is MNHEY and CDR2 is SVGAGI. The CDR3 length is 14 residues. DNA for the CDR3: TGTGCCAGCAGTCAGTGGACGCAGAACACTGAAGCTTTCTTT. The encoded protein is CASSQWTQNTEAFF.

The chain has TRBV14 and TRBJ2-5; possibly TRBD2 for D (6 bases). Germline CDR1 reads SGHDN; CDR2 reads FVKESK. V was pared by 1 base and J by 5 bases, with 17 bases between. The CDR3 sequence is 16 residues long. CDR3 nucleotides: TGTGCCAGCAGCCAAGGCCCGGGACTGCCCGTCGAGACCCAGTACTTC. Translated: CASSQGPGLPVETQYF.

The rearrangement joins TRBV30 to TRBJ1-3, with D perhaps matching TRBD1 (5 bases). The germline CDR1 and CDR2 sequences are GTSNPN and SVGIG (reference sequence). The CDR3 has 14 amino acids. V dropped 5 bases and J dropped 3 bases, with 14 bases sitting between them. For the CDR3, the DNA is TGTGCCTGGTCCGATGGGGGTTTTGGAAACACCATATATTTT. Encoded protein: CAWSDGGFGNTIYF.

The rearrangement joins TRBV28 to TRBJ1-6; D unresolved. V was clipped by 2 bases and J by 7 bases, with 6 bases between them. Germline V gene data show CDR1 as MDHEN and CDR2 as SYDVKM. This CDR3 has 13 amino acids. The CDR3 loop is CASSLAGNSPLHF. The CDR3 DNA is TGTGCCAGCAGTTTAGCGGGGAATTCACCCCTCCACTTT.

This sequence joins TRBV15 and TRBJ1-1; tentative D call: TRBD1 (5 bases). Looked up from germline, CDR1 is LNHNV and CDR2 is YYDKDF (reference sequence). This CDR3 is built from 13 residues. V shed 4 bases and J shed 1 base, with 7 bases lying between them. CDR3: CATSITGNTEAFF. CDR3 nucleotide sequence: TGTGCCACCAGCATAACAGGGAACACTGAAGCTTTCTTT.

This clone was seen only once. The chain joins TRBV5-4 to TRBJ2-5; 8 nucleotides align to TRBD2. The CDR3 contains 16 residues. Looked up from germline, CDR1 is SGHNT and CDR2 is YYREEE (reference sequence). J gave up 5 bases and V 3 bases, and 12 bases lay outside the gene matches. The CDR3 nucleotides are TGTGCCAGCAGCTACCCAGACGGGGGGGCTGAGGAGACCCAGTACTTC. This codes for CASSYPDGGAEETQYF. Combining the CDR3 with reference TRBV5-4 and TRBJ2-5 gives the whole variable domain ETGVTQSPTHLIKTRGQQVTLRCSSQSGHNTVSWYQQALGQGPQFIFQYYREEENGRGNFPPRFSGLQFPNYSSELNVNALELDDSALYLCASSYPDGGAEETQYFGPGTRLLVL.

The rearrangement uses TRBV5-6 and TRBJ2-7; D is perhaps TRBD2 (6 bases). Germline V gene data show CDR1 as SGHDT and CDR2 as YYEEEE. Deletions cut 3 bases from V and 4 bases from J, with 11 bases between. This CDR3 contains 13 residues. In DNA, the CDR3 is TGTGCCAGCAGCTCCCACGGGGGTTACGAGCAGTACTTC. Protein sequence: CASSSHGGYEQYF.

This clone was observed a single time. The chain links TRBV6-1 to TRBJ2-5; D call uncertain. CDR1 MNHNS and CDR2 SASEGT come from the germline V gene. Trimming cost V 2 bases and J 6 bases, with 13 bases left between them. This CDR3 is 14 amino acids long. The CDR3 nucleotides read TGTGCCAGCAGTGAAAGAGGCAGCAAGAAGACCCAGTACTTC. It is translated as CASSERGSKKTQYF.

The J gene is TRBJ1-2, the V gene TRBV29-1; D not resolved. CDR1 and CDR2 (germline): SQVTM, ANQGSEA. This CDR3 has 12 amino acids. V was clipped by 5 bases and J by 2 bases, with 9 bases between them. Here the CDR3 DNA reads TGCAGCGTTCTTACGGAGAACTATGGCTACACCTTC. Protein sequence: CSVLTENYGYTF.

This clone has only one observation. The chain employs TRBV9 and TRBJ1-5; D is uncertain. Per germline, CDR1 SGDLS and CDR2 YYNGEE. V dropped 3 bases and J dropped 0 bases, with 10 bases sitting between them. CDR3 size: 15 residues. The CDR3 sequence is CASSASEYSNQPQHF. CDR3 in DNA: TGTGCCAGCAGCGCGTCCGAATATAGCAATCAGCCCCAGCATTTT.

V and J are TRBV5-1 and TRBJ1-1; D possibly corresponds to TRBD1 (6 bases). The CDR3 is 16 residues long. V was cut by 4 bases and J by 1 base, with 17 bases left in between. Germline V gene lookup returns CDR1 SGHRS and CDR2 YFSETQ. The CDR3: CASSITSTGPNTEAFF. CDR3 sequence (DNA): TGCGCCAGCAGCATTACATCCACAGGGCCGAACACTGAAGCTTTCTTT.

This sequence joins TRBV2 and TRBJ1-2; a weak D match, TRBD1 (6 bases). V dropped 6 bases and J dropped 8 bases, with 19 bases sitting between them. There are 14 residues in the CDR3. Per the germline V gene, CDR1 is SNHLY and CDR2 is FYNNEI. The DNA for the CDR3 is TGTGCCAGCAGGGGGGGGGCAGGGCTGGGCGGCTACACCTTC. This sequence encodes CASRGGAGLGGYTF.

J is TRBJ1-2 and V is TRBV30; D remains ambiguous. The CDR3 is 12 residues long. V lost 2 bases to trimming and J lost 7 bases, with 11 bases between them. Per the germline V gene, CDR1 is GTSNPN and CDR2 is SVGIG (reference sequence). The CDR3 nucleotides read TGTGCCTGGAGTTTGCCTCCGGGTGGCTACACCTTC. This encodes CAWSLPPGGYTF.

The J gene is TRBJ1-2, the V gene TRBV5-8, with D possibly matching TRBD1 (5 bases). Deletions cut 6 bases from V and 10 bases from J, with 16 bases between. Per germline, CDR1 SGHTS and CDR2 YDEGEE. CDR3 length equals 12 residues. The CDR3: CASNFQGVNYTF. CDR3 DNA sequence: TGTGCCAGCAATTTCCAGGGTGTCAACTACACCTTC.

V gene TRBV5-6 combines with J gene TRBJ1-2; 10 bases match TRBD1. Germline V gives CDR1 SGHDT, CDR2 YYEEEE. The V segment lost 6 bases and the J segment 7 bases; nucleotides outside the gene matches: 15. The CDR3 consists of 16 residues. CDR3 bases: TGTGCCAGCACCCTCCGGGACAGGGGACTTGTGAGTGGCTACACCTTC. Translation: CASTLRDRGLVSGYTF.

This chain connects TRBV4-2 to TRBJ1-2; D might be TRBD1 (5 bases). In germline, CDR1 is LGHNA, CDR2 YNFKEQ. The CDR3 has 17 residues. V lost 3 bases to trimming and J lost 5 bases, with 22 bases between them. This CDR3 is CASSQEPRGTAGYGYTF. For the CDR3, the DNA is TGTGCCAGCAGCCAGGAACCACGAGGGACGGCAGGATATGGCTACACCTTC.

CDR3 residues: CASSSANRVEAFF. CDR3 DNA sequence: TGTGCCAGCAGCTCTGCGAACAGGGTAGAAGCTTTCTTT. The gene calls are TRBV7-9 and TRBJ1-1; a weak D match, TRBD1 (6 bases). The CDR3 extends over 13 amino acids. Looked up from germline, CDR1 is SEHNR and CDR2 is FQNEAQ (reference sequence). Trimming left V 4 bases short and J 8 bases short, with 14 bases between.

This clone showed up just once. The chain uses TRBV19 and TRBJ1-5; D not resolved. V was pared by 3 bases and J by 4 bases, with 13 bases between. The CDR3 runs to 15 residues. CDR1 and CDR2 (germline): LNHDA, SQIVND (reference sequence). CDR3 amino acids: CASSIGGIWNQPQHF. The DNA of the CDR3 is TGTGCCAGTAGTATTGGAGGGATTTGGAATCAGCCCCAGCATTTT.

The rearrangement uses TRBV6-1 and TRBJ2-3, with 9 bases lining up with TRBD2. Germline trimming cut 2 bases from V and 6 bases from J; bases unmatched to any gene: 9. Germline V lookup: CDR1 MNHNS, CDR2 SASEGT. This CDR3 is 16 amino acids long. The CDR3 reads CASSELGGGDVDTQYF. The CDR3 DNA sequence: TGTGCCAGCAGTGAATTGGGCGGGGGGGACGTTGATACGCAGTATTTT.

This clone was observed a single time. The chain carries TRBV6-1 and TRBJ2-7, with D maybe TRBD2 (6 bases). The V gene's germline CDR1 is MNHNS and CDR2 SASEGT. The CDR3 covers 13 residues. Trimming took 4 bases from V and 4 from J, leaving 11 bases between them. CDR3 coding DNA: TGTGCCAGCAGTGCAACGGGGGTATACGAGCAGTACGTC. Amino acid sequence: CASSATGVYEQYV.

The CDR3 loop reads CASSGFTSVGLSTDTQYF. The CDR3 DNA follows: TGTGCCAGCAGTGGATTCACCTCCGTGGGGCTGAGCACAGATACGCAGTATTTT. The chain couples TRBV6-1 to TRBJ2-3, with D possibly being TRBD1 (5 bases). The CDR3 has 18 residues. Per the germline V gene, CDR1 is MNHNS and CDR2 is SASEGT. The V gene lost 4 bases and the J gene lost 0 bases, with 20 bases spanning the gap.

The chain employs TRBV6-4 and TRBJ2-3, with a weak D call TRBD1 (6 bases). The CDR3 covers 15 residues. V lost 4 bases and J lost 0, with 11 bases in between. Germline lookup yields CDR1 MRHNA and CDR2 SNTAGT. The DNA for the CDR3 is TGTGCCAGCAGTGTGGACAGCACCAGCACAGATACGCAGTATTTT. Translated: CASSVDSTSTDTQYF.

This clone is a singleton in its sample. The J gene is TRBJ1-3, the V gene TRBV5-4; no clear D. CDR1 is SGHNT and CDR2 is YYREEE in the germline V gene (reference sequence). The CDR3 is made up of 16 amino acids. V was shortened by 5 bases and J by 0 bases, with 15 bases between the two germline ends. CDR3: CASSPGSRISGNTIYF. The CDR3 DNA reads TGTGCCAGCAGTCCCGGCAGTCGGATCTCTGGAAACACCATATATTTT. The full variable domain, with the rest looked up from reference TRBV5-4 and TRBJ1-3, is ETGVTQSPTHLIKTRGQQVTLRCSSQSGHNTVSWYQQALGQGPQFIFQYYREEENGRGNFPPRFSGLQFPNYSSELNVNALELDDSALYLCASSPGSRISGNTIYFGEGSWLTVV.

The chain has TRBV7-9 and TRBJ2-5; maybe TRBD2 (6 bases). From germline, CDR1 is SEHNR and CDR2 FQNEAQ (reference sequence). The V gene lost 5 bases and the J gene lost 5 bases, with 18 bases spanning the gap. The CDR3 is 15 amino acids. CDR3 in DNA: TGTGCCAGCAGCCCCCCACCCGGGGGTAAGGAGACCCAGTACTTC. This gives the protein CASSPPPGGKETQYF. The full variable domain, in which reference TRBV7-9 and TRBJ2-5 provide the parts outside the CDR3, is DTGVSQNPRHKITKRGQNVTFRCDPISEHNRLYWYRQTLGQGPEFLTYFQNEAQLEKSRLLSDRFSAERPKGSFSTLEIQRTEQGDSAMYLCASSPPPGGKETQYFGPGTRLLVL.